This T cell receptor beta chain was profiled in a study of patients and donors after allogeneic stem cell transplantation. TCRdb fed the RT-PCR reads into MiXCR, producing one record per CDR3 protein. The sample includes about 410,000 distinct CDR3 sequences, roughly 17% of them seen just once. The CDR3 is 14 residues long. In germline, CDR1 is DFQATT, CDR2 SNEGSKA (reference sequence). V was cut by 5 bases and J by 0 bases, with 11 bases left in between. This sequence was found in a human donor who was either an allogeneic HSCT recipient or a stem cell or donor lymphocyte infusion donor (not recorded which). It is not recorded whose cells these are; they may come from a transplant donor. Material for sequencing was blood, either unsorted or a sorted T cell fraction (not recorded which). The J gene is TRBJ2-1, the V gene TRBV20-1, with a weak D call TRBD1 (6 bases). CDR3 coding DNA: TGCAGTGCTTGGGACATCGGCTCCTACAATGAGCAGTTCTTC. Encoded protein: CSAWDIGSYNEQFF.